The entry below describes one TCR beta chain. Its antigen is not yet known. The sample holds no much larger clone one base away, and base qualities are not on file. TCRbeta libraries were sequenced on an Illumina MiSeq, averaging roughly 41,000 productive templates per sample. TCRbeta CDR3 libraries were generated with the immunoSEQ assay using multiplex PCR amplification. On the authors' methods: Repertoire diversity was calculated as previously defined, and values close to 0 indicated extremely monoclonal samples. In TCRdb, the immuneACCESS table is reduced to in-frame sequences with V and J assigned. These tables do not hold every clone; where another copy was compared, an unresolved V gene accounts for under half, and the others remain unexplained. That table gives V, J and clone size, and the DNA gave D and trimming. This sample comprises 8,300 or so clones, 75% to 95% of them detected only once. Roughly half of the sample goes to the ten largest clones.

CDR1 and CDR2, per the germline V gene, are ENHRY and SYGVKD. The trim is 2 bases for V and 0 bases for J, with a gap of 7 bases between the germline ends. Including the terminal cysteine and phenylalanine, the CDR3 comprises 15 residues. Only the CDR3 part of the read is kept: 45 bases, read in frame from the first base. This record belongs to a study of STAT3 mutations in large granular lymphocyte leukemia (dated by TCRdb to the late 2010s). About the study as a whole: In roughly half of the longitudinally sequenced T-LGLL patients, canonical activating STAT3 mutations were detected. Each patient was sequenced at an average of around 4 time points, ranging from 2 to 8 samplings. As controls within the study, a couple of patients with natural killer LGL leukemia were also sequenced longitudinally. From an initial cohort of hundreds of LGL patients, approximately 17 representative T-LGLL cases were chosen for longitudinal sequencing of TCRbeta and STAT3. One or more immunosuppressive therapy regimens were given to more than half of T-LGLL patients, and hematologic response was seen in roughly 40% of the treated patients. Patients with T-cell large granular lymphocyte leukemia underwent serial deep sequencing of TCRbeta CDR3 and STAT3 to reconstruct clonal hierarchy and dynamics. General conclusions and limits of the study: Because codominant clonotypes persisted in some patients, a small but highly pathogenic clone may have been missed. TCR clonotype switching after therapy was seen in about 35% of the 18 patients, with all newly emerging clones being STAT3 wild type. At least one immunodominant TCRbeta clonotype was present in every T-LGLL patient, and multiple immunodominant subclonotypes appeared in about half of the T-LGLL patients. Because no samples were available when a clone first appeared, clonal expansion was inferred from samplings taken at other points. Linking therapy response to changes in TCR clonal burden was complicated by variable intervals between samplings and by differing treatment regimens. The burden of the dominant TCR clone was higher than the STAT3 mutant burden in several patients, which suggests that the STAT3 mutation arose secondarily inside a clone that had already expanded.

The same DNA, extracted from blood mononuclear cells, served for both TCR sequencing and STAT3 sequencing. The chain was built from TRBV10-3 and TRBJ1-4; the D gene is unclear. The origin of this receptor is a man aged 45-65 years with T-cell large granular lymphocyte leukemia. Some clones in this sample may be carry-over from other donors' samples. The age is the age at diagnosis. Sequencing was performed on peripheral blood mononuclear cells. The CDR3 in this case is CAISEGRTTNEKLFF. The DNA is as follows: TGTGCCATCAGTGAGGGCAGGACAACTAATGAAAAACTGTTTTTT.